This TCR beta chain was sequenced for a study of blood T cell repertoires in COVID-19. Study at large: Symptom resolution, clearance, or two negative PCRs marked the recovered donors of Cohort 3. Whether acute or convalescent, the COVID-19 samples came from the United States, Italy and Spain.

The CDR3 loop spans 17 amino acids. The V segment lost 5 bases and the J segment 4 bases; nucleotides outside the gene matches: 12. Germline values: CDR1 KGHSH, CDR2 LQKENI. This study enrolled people aged about 18 to 95 from approximately 25 US geographic areas. How the authors handled the data: Amplified reference gene primers provided the basis for estimating nucleated cell counts. The repertoire was sequenced with immunoSEQ multiplex PCR; TCRdb's copy has only in-frame clones and lacks some. V and J calls and clone size follow that table, whereas D and trimming were derived from the DNA. The sample includes 200,000 to 250,000 clones, about 86% seen only once; the top ten take about 3.1%.

The TCR comes from a woman between 45 and 60 years old in a cohort exposed to, infected with or recovered from COVID-19 (not recorded which). The sequenced sample consisted of PBMCs or T cells enriched from blood (not recorded which). The J gene is TRBJ1-3, the V gene TRBV18; 9 bases map to TRBD1. CDR3 sequence: CASSTMNPGQGGNTIYF. DNA for the CDR3: TGTGCCAGCTCAACAATGAACCCGGGACAGGGAGGAAACACCATATATTTT.